This T cell receptor (beta chain) comes out of a study of shared clonotypes between healthy human individuals. Repertoires were generated with immunoSEQ multiplex PCR, while TCRdb's copy carries only in-frame clones and drops some. This sample has some 500,000 clones, with 95% to 96% found just once. This clone was detected only once. Germline loops: CDR1 MGHRA, CDR2 YSYEKL. The CDR3 sequence is 18 residues long. J was trimmed by 0 bases and V by 3 bases; bases with no gene match: 5. What was sequenced was naive CD4+ T cells sorted from blood. Subset here: CD45RA+ positively selected. The rearrangement uses TRBV4-1 and TRBJ2-7, with 16 bases aligning to TRBD2. The receptor was isolated from a woman younger than 45 in good health. In DNA form, the CDR3 reads TGCGCCAGCAGCCAGGGACTAGCGGGAGGGCCTGGCTCCTACGAGCAGTACTTC. Amino acid sequence: CASSQGLAGGPGSYEQYF.